This TCR beta chain derives from a study of early T cells in non-severe SARS-CoV-2 infection (dated by TCRdb to 2020 to 2023). Turning to the overall study: Because TCR sequencing was done on bulk RNA from unsorted whole blood, the alpha and beta chains could not be paired.

Overall study outcomes, separate from this receptor: VDJdb matching was skewed toward anti-spike CD8 responses and likely underestimated virus-specific expansions by missing private and CD4 specificities.

A case-control design nested within a healthcare worker cohort in London, UK, was used, with weekly nasopharyngeal swab PCR tests and blood sampling performed. Healthcare workers were enrolled in the week of the UK lockdown, from 23 to 31 March 2020, and were followed every week for up to roughly 15 weeks. In its sample, this clonotype was seen a few times. It has no known antigen specificity. Base qualities are not at hand, and no much larger clone is one base apart. Libraries were built with 5' RACE. Sequenced using a NextSeq 500. To correct for sequencing error and PCR bias, the TCR library protocol tagged individual cDNA molecules with unique molecular identifiers. Sequencing covered both TCR alpha and beta chains, and within each sample the abundances of alpha and beta sequences were tightly co-correlated. The authors processed their data as follows. Decombinator V4 was used to annotate TCR sequences for V gene, J gene and CDR3. Expanded TCRs were defined as changing significantly between any two time points under a Poisson model with p below 0.0001. TCR abundances were normalised to the total number of TCRs sequenced per sample and expressed as counts per million. MAIT TCRs were defined by TRAV1-2 paired with TRAJ12, TRAJ20 or TRAJ33, and iNKT TCRs by TRAV10 paired with TRAJ18. A search of VDJdb, accessed on 1 November 2021, was run for TCRs annotated to CMV, EBV and SARS-CoV-2, with TCRs annotated for multiple antigens excluded. Through fastp at Q25 and MiXCR, TCRdb rebuilt clones from the public reads, retaining in-frame beta chains. Entries are consolidated by CDR3 protein sequence, retaining the most common genes and DNA. The V and J calls were determined by TCRdb, not by the authors. Here the sample has about 110,000 distinct CDR3 sequences; 12% occur a single time. The ten most abundant clones make up around 3% of the sample.

From a lookup of the germline V gene (reference sequence), CDR1 and CDR2 are DFQATT and SNEGSKA. V is shortened by 1 base, J by 5 bases, and the region joining them spans 12 bases. Measured from the cysteine to the phenylalanine, the CDR3 is 15 residues long. Only CDR3 DNA is held: 45 bases, read in frame from base 1. Input material: whole blood. The receptor was isolated from an adult who was a healthcare worker with PCR-confirmed SARS-CoV-2 infection or an uninfected control (not recorded which). Here the chain combines TRBV20-1 and TRBJ1-6, with the D gene not clear enough to name. The DNA sequence is as follows: TGCAGTGCTAGAGCTGCGCCAGGAGATAATTCACCCCTCCACTTT. Its product reads: CSARAAPGDNSPLHF.